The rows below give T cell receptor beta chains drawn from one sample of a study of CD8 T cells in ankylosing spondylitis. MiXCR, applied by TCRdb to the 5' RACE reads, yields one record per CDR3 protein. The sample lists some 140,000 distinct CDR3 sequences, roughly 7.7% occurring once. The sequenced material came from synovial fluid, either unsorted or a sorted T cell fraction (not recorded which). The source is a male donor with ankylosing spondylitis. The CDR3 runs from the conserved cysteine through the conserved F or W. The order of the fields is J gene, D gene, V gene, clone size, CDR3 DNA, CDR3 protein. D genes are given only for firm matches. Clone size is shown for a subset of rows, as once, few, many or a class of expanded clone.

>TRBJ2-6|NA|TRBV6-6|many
TGTGCCAGCAGCCCCCCGGGGAGATTCTCTGGGGCCAACGTCCTGACTTTC
CASSPPGRFSGANVLTF
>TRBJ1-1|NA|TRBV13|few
TGTGCCAGCAGCTCCCGTCCAGGGGCGAACACTGAAGCTTTCTTT
CASSSRPGANTEAFF
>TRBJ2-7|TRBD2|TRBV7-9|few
TGTGCCAGCAGCTTATCGGCGGGGGGGTACGAGCAGTACTTC
CASSLSAGGYEQYF
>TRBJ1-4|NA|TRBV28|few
TGTGCCAGCAGTTTATTCAGGGCTACTAATGAAAAACTGTTTTTT
CASSLFRATNEKLFF
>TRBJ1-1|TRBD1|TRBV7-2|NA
TGTGCCAGCAGCTTAGGGAAAGGACAGGGCCTTTGGAAAGCTTTCTTT
CASSLGKGQGLWKAFF
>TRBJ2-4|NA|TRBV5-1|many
TGCGCCAGCAGCTTGACGGGGGCGGTCGACAAAAACATTCAGTACTTC
CASSLTGAVDKNIQYF
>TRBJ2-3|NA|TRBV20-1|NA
TGCAGTGCAACGCACGGCCGGGGGACAGATACGCAGTATTTT
CSATHGRGTDTQYF
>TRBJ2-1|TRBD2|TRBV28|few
TGTGCCAGCAGTTTGGCGGGGGAGGTCAATGAGCAGTTCTTC
CASSLAGEVNEQFF
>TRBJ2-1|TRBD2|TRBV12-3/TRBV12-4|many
TGTGCCAGCAGGCCCTTTATGGCGGGAGCCTACAATGAGCAGTTCTTC
CASRPFMAGAYNEQFF
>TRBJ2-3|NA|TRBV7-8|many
TGTGCCAGCAGCTCTCAACTGGATAGGAGCACAGATACGCAGTATTTT
CASSSQLDRSTDTQYF
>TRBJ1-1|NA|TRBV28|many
TGTGCCAGCAGTTCCCAACAGGCGTGGGACACTGAAGCTTTCTTT
CASSSQQAWDTEAFF
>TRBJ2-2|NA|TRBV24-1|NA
TGTGCCACCAGTGATCTCGGGACCACCGGGGAGCTGTTTTTT
CATSDLGTTGELFF
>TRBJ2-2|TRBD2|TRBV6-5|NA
TGTGCCAGCAGTTTCACTAGCGGGAGTGTCGCCGGGGAGCTGTTTTTT
CASSFTSGSVAGELFF
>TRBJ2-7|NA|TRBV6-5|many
TGTGCCAGCAGTTTCCTACAGGGAGCATACGAGCAGTACTTC
CASSFLQGAYEQYF
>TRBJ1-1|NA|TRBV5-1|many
TGCGCCAGCAGCTTGTACCAGCTTGCGGGGAACACTGAAGCTTTCTTT
CASSLYQLAGNTEAFF
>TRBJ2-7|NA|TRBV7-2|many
TGTGCCAGCGGAAAGCCCCTCTACGAGCAGTACTTC
CASGKPLYEQYF